The 30 T cell receptor beta chains in this list originate from one sample, sequenced in a study of blood T cell repertoires in COVID-19. Libraries were prepared by immunoSEQ multiplex PCR; TCRdb keeps only in-frame clonotypes and omits some of them. This sample has tens of thousands of clones, with about four fifths found just once. Material: peripheral blood. These receptors were collected from a woman aged 60-75 years with acute or convalescent COVID-19.

V is TRBV3-1 (or the pseudogene TRBV3-2) and J is TRBJ1-5, with D possibly TRBD1 on 6 matching bases. The CDR3 contains 15 residues. The V gene's germline CDR1 is LGHDT and CDR2 YNNKEL (reference sequence). V lost 4 bases, J lost 0 bases, and 10 bases lay in between. The CDR3 is CASSLGQISNQPQHF. Written as DNA, the CDR3 is TGTGCCAGCAGCCTAGGACAGATTAGCAATCAGCCCCAGCATTTT.

This sequence joins TRBV5-1 and TRBJ2-4, with D maybe TRBD1 (6 bases). Germline V gives CDR1 SGHRS, CDR2 YFSETQ. V lost 4 bases and J lost 7, with 12 bases in between. This CDR3 is 13 amino acids long. As DNA, the CDR3 is TGCGCCAGCAGCATGGACAGTAAGAACATTCAGTACTTC. This gives the protein CASSMDSKNIQYF.

The rearrangement uses TRBV18 and TRBJ2-7, with TRBD1 as a possible D gene (6 bases). The CDR3 sequence is 13 residues long. Germline CDR1 is KGHSH and CDR2 is LQKENI. Trimming left V 5 bases short and J 6 bases short, with 14 bases between. This CDR3 is CASSSDTGSEQYF. The CDR3 DNA reads as TGTGCCAGCTCATCGGATACAGGGAGCGAGCAGTACTTC.

The chain recombines TRBV6-5 with TRBJ1-3; no clear D. The V end was cut by 6 bases, the J end by 0 bases, with 12 bases between. The CDR3 extends over 15 amino acids. CDR1 and CDR2 from the germline V gene are MNHEY and SVGAGI. CDR3 in DNA: TGTGCCAGCAGACCAACTTTGAACTCTGGAAACACCATATATTTT. Amino acids: CASRPTLNSGNTIYF.

This clone was picked up one time. This sequence joins TRBV3-1 (or the pseudogene TRBV3-2) and TRBJ2-1, with TRBD2 matching 9 bases. Germline CDR1 and CDR2: LGHDT and YNNKEL (reference sequence). CDR3 length: 19 amino acids. V dropped 0 bases and J dropped 1; count of bases not matched to a gene: 10. The DNA for the CDR3 is TGTGCCAGCAGCCAAGACGGGGGTAGCGGGAGCAAGTCCTACAATGAGCAGTTCTTC. Amino acid sequence: CASSQDGGSGSKSYNEQFF.

The chain uses TRBV10-3 and TRBJ1-2, with 7 bases aligning to TRBD1. CDR1 and CDR2 from the germline V gene are ENHRY and SYGVKD. The J segment lost 4 bases and the V segment lost 8 bases, leaving 19 bases of the junction unmatched. The CDR3 sequence is 17 residues long. CDR3 bases: TGTGCCATCTGGGACAGTAGCCTGGGGCAGGGCCCCTATGGCTACACCTTC. Amino acid sequence: CAIWDSSLGQGPYGYTF.

The rearrangement uses TRBV21-1 and TRBJ2-1; TRBD2, the D gene given by the table, was not confirmed from the DNA. TRBV21-1 is a pseudogene. The CDR3 is 17 residues long. The CDR3 nucleotides read TGTGCCAGCAGCAGGACTAGCGGGAGGTACTCCTACAATGAGCAGTTCTTC. Protein: CASSRTSGRYSYNEQFF.

V and J are TRBV19 and TRBJ1-1; D might be TRBD1 (6 bases). From germline, CDR1 is LNHDA and CDR2 SQIVND (reference sequence). Trimming cost V 8 bases and J 6 bases, with 10 bases left between them. The CDR3 is made up of 11 amino acids. This CDR3 reads CASRSGAEAFF. Here the CDR3 DNA reads TGTGCCAGTCGCTCAGGGGCTGAAGCTTTCTTT.

The chain joins TRBV3-1 (or the pseudogene TRBV3-2) to TRBJ1-4; the match to TRBD1 covers 9 bases. The V gene end was trimmed by 1 base and the J gene end by 11 bases; junction bases not matched to a gene: 5. The germline CDR1 and CDR2 sequences are LGHDT and YNNKEL (reference sequence). The CDR3 length is 14 residues. The CDR3 is CASSQGSTGGKLFF. The CDR3 nucleotides are TGTGCCAGCAGCCAAGGTTCGACAGGGGGTAAACTGTTTTTT.

The chain carries TRBV18 and TRBJ1-3; 7 nucleotides line up with TRBD1. Per germline, CDR1 KGHSH and CDR2 LQKENI. This CDR3 comprises 16 residues. V was pared by 3 bases and J by 0 bases, with 5 bases of the junction left unmatched. In DNA form, the CDR3 reads TGTGCCAGCTCACCGGACAGGAGCAGCTCTGGAAACACCATATATTTT. Residues: CASSPDRSSSGNTIYF.

Of note for this clone: The same CDR3 also results from other DNA sequences found in this sample. The chain uses TRBV11-1 and TRBJ2-7; D might be TRBD2 (5 bases). The CDR3 sequence is 16 residues long. The V end was cut by 1 base, the J end by 5 bases, with 18 bases between. CDR1 and CDR2 (germline): SGHAT, FQDESV (reference sequence). The CDR3 nucleotides are TGTGCCAGCAGCTTAGATTGGTCAGGAGGCACCAACGAGCAGTACTTC. This gives the protein CASSLDWSGGTNEQYF.

Remarks on this clone: One end of the junction is discordant with germline, which a read error may explain. This chain links TRBV7-9 with TRBJ2-5; the match to TRBD2 covers 11 bases. This CDR3 has 15 amino acids. CDR1 and CDR2 (germline): SEHNR, FQNEAQ (reference sequence). The CDR3 loop is CASSLAGGNQETQYF. CDR3 nucleotides: TGTGCCAGCAGCCTAGCGGGGGGAAACCAAGAGACCCAGTACTTC.

In this sample, this clone turned up a few times. The chain employs TRBV7-2 and TRBJ1-2, with D uncertain. CDR1 and CDR2 from the germline V gene are SGHTA and FQGNSA. The germline V and J ends were trimmed by 1 base and 2 bases, with 11 bases remaining between them. The CDR3 extends over 15 amino acids. CDR3 DNA sequence: TGTGCCAGCAGCTTAGTGGGCCAGTTAAACTATGGCTACACCTTC. Translating it yields CASSLVGQLNYGYTF.

The chain recombines TRBV28 with TRBJ1-5; weak D call: TRBD1 (6 bases). The CDR3 extends over 15 amino acids. Germline V gene lookup returns CDR1 MDHEN and CDR2 SYDVKM. Trimming left V 3 bases short and J 9 bases short, with 18 bases between. The CDR3 loop is CASSLGLGASRPQHF. The CDR3 DNA sequence: TGTGCCAGCAGTTTGGGCTTGGGGGCTTCTAGGCCCCAGCATTTT. Looking up the rest from reference TRBV28 and TRBJ1-5 gives the full variable domain: DVKVTQSSRYLVKRTGEKVFLECVQDMDHENMFWYRQDPGLGLRLIYFSYDVKMKEKGDIPEGYSVSREKKERFSLILESASTNQTSMYLCASSLGLGASRPQHFGDGTRLSIL.

The V call is TRBV30, the J call TRBJ1-1; D uncertain. V was cut by 0 bases and J by 0 bases, with 8 bases left in between. CDR1 and CDR2 (germline): GTSNPN, SVGIG (reference sequence). The CDR3 length is 14 residues. The CDR3 sequence is CAWSVAGMNTEAFF. Written as DNA, the CDR3 is TGTGCCTGGAGTGTAGCGGGGATGAACACTGAAGCTTTCTTT.

This clone has a single count. The chain combines TRBV5-4 with TRBJ2-3; 7 bases are shared with TRBD2. The V segment lost 0 bases and the J segment 1 base; nucleotides outside the gene matches: 2. The CDR3 loop spans 15 amino acids. Germline CDR1 SGHNT, CDR2 YYREEE (reference sequence). The DNA of the CDR3 is TGTGCCAGCAGCTTGGATGGACTAGGCACAGATACGCAGTATTTT. Its protein is CASSLDGLGTDTQYF. Variable domain in full (rest from reference TRBV5-4 and TRBJ2-3): ETGVTQSPTHLIKTRGQQVTLRCSSQSGHNTVSWYQQALGQGPQFIFQYYREEENGRGNFPPRFSGLQFPNYSSELNVNALELDDSALYLCASSLDGLGTDTQYFGPGTRLTVL.

The V call is TRBV2, the J call TRBJ2-2, with TRBD2 matching 9 bases. In germline, CDR1 is SNHLY, CDR2 FYNNEI. Trimming at V came to 6 bases and at J to 0 bases, leaving 8 bases not matched to a gene. The CDR3 consists of 17 residues. This CDR3 is CASRPDSGGPNTGELFF. In DNA, the CDR3 is TGTGCCAGCAGGCCAGATAGCGGGGGACCGAACACCGGGGAGCTGTTTTTT.

This clone showed up just a few times. The chain is built from TRBV29-1 and TRBJ1-2; 7 bases match TRBD1. V lost 2 bases, J lost 7 bases, and 7 bases stayed unmatched. The germline CDR1 and CDR2 sequences are SQVTM and ANQGSEA. This CDR3 region has 13 residues. The CDR3 loop is CSVESRAGGGYTF. The CDR3 nucleotides are TGCAGCGTTGAATCCCGGGCAGGGGGTGGCTACACCTTC.

The chain carries TRBV19 and TRBJ2-3; D ambiguous. Germline values: CDR1 LNHDA, CDR2 SQIVND (reference sequence). The CDR3 extends over 16 amino acids. Trimming cost V 3 bases and J 3 bases, with 16 bases left between them. The CDR3: CASSMLTSDRTDTQYF. The CDR3 DNA reads TGTGCCAGTAGTATGTTAACATCAGATCGTACAGATACGCAGTATTTT.

DNA for the CDR3: TGTGCCAGCACCTTCTCCCCCCTGGAGGGGAACACTGAAGCTTTCTTT. It is translated as CASTFSPLEGNTEAFF. The V call is TRBV5-5, the J call TRBJ1-1, with unresolved D. Germline V lookup: CDR1 SGHKS, CDR2 YYEKEE (reference sequence). Between the trimmed V and J ends, which lost 6 bases and 1 base, there was a span of 19 bases. The CDR3 sequence is 16 residues long.

The chain couples TRBV6-2 or TRBV6-3 to TRBJ2-7, with 9 bases aligning to TRBD1. CDR3 size: 19 residues. Trimming cost V 4 bases and J 3 bases; bases outside gene matches: 19. Germline CDR1 is MNHEY and CDR2 is SVGEGT. CDR3 region: CASSFSRTGDGWEYYEQYF. In DNA, the CDR3 is TGTGCCAGCAGTTTTTCGAGGACAGGGGATGGTTGGGAATACTACGAGCAGTACTTC.

The chain carries TRBV28 and TRBJ2-1; 9 bases map to TRBD2. CDR3 length: 16 amino acids. V was pared by 6 bases and J by 7 bases, with 13 bases of the junction left unmatched. Germline V gene sequence: CDR1 MDHEN, CDR2 SYDVKM. The CDR3 is CASSPRGGGARNEQFF. The CDR3 DNA is TGTGCCAGCAGCCCAAGGGGCGGGGGGGCGAGGAATGAGCAGTTCTTC.

This clone occurred once. The J gene is TRBJ2-6, the V gene TRBV3-1 (or the pseudogene TRBV3-2); no reliable D call. This CDR3 contains 15 residues. Trimming pared 4 bases from V and 2 bases from J, leaving 9 bases between. Germline V gene data show CDR1 as LGHDT and CDR2 as YNNKEL (reference sequence). CDR3 in DNA: TGTGCCAGCAGCCCCGGAGTTACTGGGGCCAACGTCCTGACTTTC. Its translation: CASSPGVTGANVLTF.

This clone was seen a few times. V and J are TRBV7-8 and TRBJ2-7; 9 bases agree with TRBD2. The J segment lost 0 bases and the V segment lost 1 base, leaving 4 bases of the junction unmatched. CDR1 and CDR2 (germline): SGHVS, FQNEAQ. This CDR3 has 16 residues. CDR3 in amino acids: CASSLGLAVSSYEQYF. The CDR3 coding sequence is TGTGCCAGCAGCTTAGGACTAGCGGTGAGCTCCTACGAGCAGTACTTC.

The chain recombines TRBV24-1 with TRBJ2-5; D might be TRBD1 (6 bases). Trimming cost V 4 bases and J 5 bases, with 19 bases left between them. CDR3 size: 16 residues. The germline CDR1 and CDR2 sequences are KGHDR and SFDVKD. The CDR3 region has the DNA TGTGCCACCAGTGACTCCGGGACAAAACAAAGGGAGACCCAGTACTTC. Amino acid sequence: CATSDSGTKQRETQYF.

The rearrangement joins TRBV9 to TRBJ1-3; D gene ambiguous. The CDR3 runs to 16 residues. CDR1 is SGDLS, CDR2 YYNGEE, per germline. V shed 3 bases and J shed 1 base, with 14 bases lying between them. The CDR3 DNA is TGTGCCAGCAGCGGACCCGGTGGAGTATCTGGAAACACCATATATTTT. Amino acids: CASSGPGGVSGNTIYF.

The gene calls are TRBV4-2 and TRBJ1-2, with D uncertain. Trimming cost V 4 bases and J 2 bases, with 17 bases left between them. Germline-derived CDR1 and CDR2 are LGHNA and YNFKEQ. This CDR3 region has 16 residues. This CDR3 is CASSPAGRGLNYGYTF. In DNA form, the CDR3 reads TGTGCCAGCAGCCCCGCGGGGAGAGGGCTGAACTATGGCTACACCTTC.

The V and J genes are TRBV9 and TRBJ2-3, with 9 bases lining up with TRBD2. The trim removed 4 bases at V and 2 bases at J, leaving 5 bases unmatched. The CDR3 is made up of 15 amino acids. The germline CDR1 and CDR2 sequences are SGDLS and YYNGEE. The CDR3 nucleotides read TGTGCCAGCAGCTCGACTAGCGGCTTCACAGATACGCAGTATTTT. It translates to CASSSTSGFTDTQYF.

This clone was seen a single time. V usage is TRBV30 and J usage is TRBJ1-4; 9 nucleotides agree with TRBD1. Germline CDR1 reads GTSNPN; CDR2 reads SVGIG (reference sequence). V shed 3 bases and J 6 bases; nucleotides not matched to a gene: 11. The length of the CDR3 is 16 residues. The CDR3 DNA follows: TGTGCCTGGAGGGGGCGATGGGGGACAGGGTATGAAAAACTGTTTTTT. Protein: CAWRGRWGTGYEKLFF.

This chain uses TRBV28 with TRBJ1-6; D remains unclear. V lost 3 bases, J lost 0 bases, and 6 bases lay in between. Germline V lookup: CDR1 MDHEN, CDR2 SYDVKM. This CDR3 is built from 15 residues. CDR3 region: CASSFPNSYNSPLHF. CDR3 DNA sequence: TGTGCCAGCAGTTTTCCCAACTCCTATAATTCACCCCTCCACTTT.